This T cell receptor (beta chain) emerged from a study of shared clonotypes between healthy human individuals. V was shortened by 1 base and J by 8 bases, with 6 bases between the two germline ends. The CDR3 has 12 residues. Germline V gene data show CDR1 as MGHDK and CDR2 as SYGVNS. Assay used: immunoSEQ multiplex PCR; TCRdb lists only in-frame clones, some missing. The sample has roughly 450,000 clones, about four fifths seen once. The source of this sequence is a woman aged 35 to 49 in good health. Some clones in this sample may be carry-over from other donors' samples. The chain links TRBV25-1 to TRBJ1-5; D remains unclear. The specimen sequenced was PBMCs. The CDR3: CASSESGEPQHF. CDR3 sequence (DNA): TGTGCCAGCAGTGAATCGGGAGAGCCCCAGCATTTT.